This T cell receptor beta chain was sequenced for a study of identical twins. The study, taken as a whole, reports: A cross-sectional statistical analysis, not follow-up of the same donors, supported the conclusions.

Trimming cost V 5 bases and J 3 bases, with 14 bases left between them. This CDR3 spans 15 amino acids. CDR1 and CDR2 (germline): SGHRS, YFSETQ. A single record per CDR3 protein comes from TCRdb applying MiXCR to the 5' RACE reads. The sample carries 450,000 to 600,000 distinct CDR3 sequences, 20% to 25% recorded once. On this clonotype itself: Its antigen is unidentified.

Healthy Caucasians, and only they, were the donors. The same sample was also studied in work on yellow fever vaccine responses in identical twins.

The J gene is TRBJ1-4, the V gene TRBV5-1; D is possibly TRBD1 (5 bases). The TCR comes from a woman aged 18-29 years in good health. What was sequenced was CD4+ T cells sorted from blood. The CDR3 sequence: CASRGTGLANEKLFF. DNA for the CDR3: TGCGCCAGCAGGGGGACGGGGCTGGCTAATGAAAAACTGTTTTTT.